The 20 T cell receptor beta chains below all came from one sample that was sequenced in a study of T cell responses to AZD1222 COVID-19 vaccine. Data came from immunoSEQ multiplex PCR; TCRdb stores just in-frame clones and leaves some out. Seen here are around 100,000 clones, 87% observed once, and the top ten hold about 16%. The source was peripheral blood, collected on day 0 of AZD1222 vaccination. Receptors were obtained from an adult in good health.

The V and J genes are TRBV27 and TRBJ1-5; D not resolved. Trimming took 9 bases from V and 5 from J, leaving 29 bases between them. Germline V gene lookup returns CDR1 MNHEY and CDR2 SMNVEV (reference sequence). The CDR3 contains 18 residues. CDR3: CARTSPGNELTSDQPQHF. The CDR3 coding sequence is TGTGCCAGGACCTCACCGGGGAACGAATTAACCTCGGATCAGCCCCAGCATTTT.

The chain is built from TRBV19 and TRBJ1-6; perhaps TRBD1 as D (6 bases). The germline V gene encodes CDR1 LNHDA and CDR2 SQIVND (reference sequence). Trimming took 5 bases from V and 6 from J, leaving 14 bases between them. This CDR3 contains 15 residues. CDR3: CASSFSRGSNSPLHF. The CDR3 DNA sequence: TGTGCCAGTAGTTTTTCCAGGGGATCTAATTCACCCCTCCACTTT.

This clone turned up a few times. The V and J genes are TRBV9 and TRBJ1-2, with 8 bases identical to TRBD1. V lost 0 bases, J lost 3 bases, and 13 bases stayed unmatched. Germline V gene data show CDR1 as SGDLS and CDR2 as YYNGEE. CDR3 length: 18 residues. In DNA, the CDR3 is TGTGCCAGCAGCGTAGCTGGCCAGGGGGCTCCTTCCTACTATGGCTACACCTTC. Translation: CASSVAGQGAPSYYGYTF.

This clone was observed once. V is TRBV24-1 and J is TRBJ1-5, with 12 bases that match TRBD1. V lost 4 bases, J lost 2 bases, and 8 bases stayed unmatched. The CDR3 is 18 amino acids. The V gene's germline CDR1 is KGHDR and CDR2 SFDVKD. The CDR3: CATSDTGTGGTGNQPQHF. DNA of the CDR3: TGTGCCACCAGTGACACCGGGACAGGGGGCACGGGCAATCAGCCCCAGCATTTT.

This clone was picked up one time. The V gene is TRBV5-1, the J gene TRBJ2-7; maybe TRBD2 (8 bases). This CDR3 spans 14 amino acids. V lost 4 bases, J lost 1 base, and 12 bases lay in between. Germline CDR1 reads SGHRS; CDR2 reads YFSETQ. Written as DNA, the CDR3 is TGCGCCAGCAGCCGGGAGGGACAGTCCTACGAGCAGTACTTC. This translates into CASSREGQSYEQYF.

The chain uses TRBV27 and TRBJ1-5; D is unresolved. This CDR3 region has 13 residues. Trimming took off 3 bases at V and 4 bases at J, with 7 bases between the two ends. Germline V lookup: CDR1 MNHEY, CDR2 SMNVEV (reference sequence). This CDR3 is CASSFMGNQPQHF. The CDR3 nucleotides are TGTGCCAGCAGTTTTATGGGGAATCAGCCCCAGCATTTT.

This clone was counted a few times. The V and J genes are TRBV7-3 and TRBJ1-1; 8 bases are shared with TRBD1. Germline CDR1 is SGHTA and CDR2 is FQGTGA. V gave up 0 bases and J gave up 12 bases; unmatched junction bases: 15. The CDR3 sequence is 16 residues long. CDR3 loop: CASSLTYLNGQGETFF. In DNA form, the CDR3 reads TGTGCCAGCAGCTTAACGTATTTGAATGGACAGGGCGAAACTTTCTTT.

This chain links TRBV7-2 with TRBJ2-1; 8 bases agree with TRBD2. The CDR3 length is 16 residues. After removal of 2 bases from V and 5 bases from J, the junction contained 8 bases not matched to a gene. The germline V gene has CDR1 SGHTA and CDR2 FQGNSA. The CDR3 DNA is TGTGCCAGCAGCTTACGTTTTGCGGGGGGAAACAATGAGCAGTTCTTC. Translated, it gives CASSLRFAGGNNEQFF. Full variable domain (rest looked up from reference TRBV7-2 and TRBJ2-1): GAGVSQSPSNKVTEKGKDVELRCDPISGHTALYWYRQSLGQGLEFLIYFQGNSAPDKSGLPSDRFSAERTGGSVSTLTIQRTQQEDSAVYLCASSLRFAGGNNEQFFGPGTRLTVL.

This clone was counted a single time. This chain uses TRBV6-5 with TRBJ1-2; D uncertain. V lost 2 bases and J lost 4, with 8 bases in between. Germline CDR1 and CDR2: MNHEY and SVGAGI. The CDR3 extends over 13 amino acids. The CDR3 DNA follows: TGTGCCAGCAGTTACGGCCAGGTCTATGGCTACACCTTC. Its protein product is CASSYGQVYGYTF.

With respect to this clone: Other DNA sequences in this sample translate to the same CDR3. The chain recombines TRBV5-1 with TRBJ1-2; D ambiguous. The CDR3 consists of 12 residues. CDR1 is SGHRS and CDR2 is YFSETQ in the germline V gene. V lost 0 bases, J lost 4 bases, and 4 bases lay in between. The CDR3 region has the DNA TGCGCCAGCAGCTTGGCGGGCTATGGCTACACCTTC. Translation: CASSLAGYGYTF. The variable domain in full, with the rest retrieved from reference TRBV5-1 and TRBJ1-2, is KAGVTQTPRYLIKTRGQQVTLSCSPISGHRSVSWYQQTPGQGLQFLFEYFSETQRNKGNFPGRFSGRQFSNSRSEMNVSTLELGDSALYLCASSLAGYGYTFGSGTRLTVV.

The chain couples TRBV4-2 to TRBJ2-1, with TRBD2 identical over 7 bases. Looked up from germline, CDR1 is LGHNA and CDR2 is YNFKEQ. The CDR3 covers 16 residues. V trimming: 1 base; J trimming: 5 bases; junction bases outside the gene matches: 8. The CDR3 spells CASSQVKLADDNEQFF. For the CDR3, the DNA is TGTGCCAGCAGCCAAGTTAAGCTAGCGGACGACAATGAGCAGTTCTTC.

V and J are TRBV28 and TRBJ1-5; TRBD1 is a possible D gene (5 bases). Germline loops: CDR1 MDHEN, CDR2 SYDVKM. The CDR3 is made up of 14 amino acids. V was cut by 3 bases and J by 0 bases, with 6 bases left in between. Here the CDR3 reads CASSLGLSNQPQHF. The CDR3 DNA reads as TGTGCCAGCAGTTTGGGACTTAGCAATCAGCCCCAGCATTTT.

This rearrangement joins TRBV11-2 to TRBJ2-1; TRBD2 agrees at 7 bases. The CDR3 has 15 residues. Germline CDR1 is SGHAT and CDR2 is FQNNGV. The J segment lost 2 bases and the V segment lost 4 bases, leaving 5 bases of the junction unmatched. The DNA for the CDR3 is TGTGCCAGCAGCTCCACGGGGGGAACCTACAATGAGCAGTTCTTC. Translated, it gives CASSSTGGTYNEQFF.

The chain has TRBV12-5 and TRBJ1-4; D is unresolved. This CDR3 spans 14 amino acids. The germline V and J ends were trimmed by 9 bases and 5 bases, with 16 bases remaining between them. Germline assignment: CDR1 LGHNT and CDR2 FRNRAP. The CDR3 protein is CASCAQPRNEKLFF. In DNA, the CDR3 is TGTGCTAGCTGCGCGCAACCCCGGAATGAAAAACTGTTTTTT. The whole variable domain, filled in from reference TRBV12-5 and TRBJ1-4, reads DARVTQTPRHKVTEMGQEVTMRCQPILGHNTVFWYRQTMMQGLELLAYFRNRAPLDDSGMPKDRFSAEMPDATLATLKIQPSEPRDSAVYFCASCAQPRNEKLFFGSGTQLSVL.

The genes are TRBV5-1 and TRBJ1-1; D might be TRBD1 (5 bases). Trimming took off 2 bases at V and 4 bases at J, with 9 bases between the two ends. CDR1 SGHRS and CDR2 YFSETQ come from the germline V gene. The CDR3 runs to 13 residues. In nucleotides, the CDR3 is TGCGCCAGCAGCTTTACTGGGACCACTGAAGCTTTCTTT. It encodes CASSFTGTTEAFF.

This sequence joins TRBV5-1 and TRBJ1-1; D remains unclear. Trimming shortened V by 1 base and J by 1 base, and 8 bases separated the two germline ends. CDR1 and CDR2 (germline): SGHRS, YFSETQ. The CDR3 is 14 residues long. In nucleotides, the CDR3 is TGCGCCAGCAGCTTGTGGATGGAGAACACTGAAGCTTTCTTT. It is translated as CASSLWMENTEAFF.

A single count supports this clone. The CDR3 DNA sequence: TGTGCCAGCAGCCCTAGTAGAGGGAAGGTCTACGAGCAGTACTTC. This translates into CASSPSRGKVYEQYF. The genes are TRBV9 and TRBJ2-7, with a weak D call TRBD2 (5 bases). CDR1 and CDR2 (germline): SGDLS, YYNGEE. CDR3 length equals 15 residues. Trimming took off 4 bases at V and 3 bases at J, with 17 bases between the two ends.

The J gene is TRBJ2-1, the V gene TRBV27; D perhaps matches TRBD2 (5 bases). Trimming cost V 6 bases and J 5 bases, with 11 bases left between them. The germline CDR1 and CDR2 sequences are MNHEY and SMNVEV (reference sequence). CDR3 length: 13 amino acids. CDR3 in amino acids: CASRNLGNNEQFF. Here the CDR3 DNA reads TGTGCCAGCAGAAACCTCGGGAACAATGAGCAGTTCTTC.

The J gene is TRBJ2-3, the V gene TRBV6-5; 10 bases are a match to TRBD2. The CDR3 sequence is 15 residues long. The germline gives CDR1 MNHEY, CDR2 SVGAGI. Trimming took 5 bases from V and 3 from J; bases not matched to a gene: 5. The CDR3 DNA reads as TGTGCCAGCAGTCTAGCGGGGGAGATGACAGATACGCAGTATTTT. Translated: CASSLAGEMTDTQYF.

J is TRBJ1-6 and V is TRBV5-3; D remains ambiguous. TRBV5-3 is flagged as an ORF with uncertain function. Trimming took off 1 base at V and 9 bases at J, with 11 bases between the two ends. CDR3 length: 14 residues. The chain's CDR3 is CARSLSGETSPLHF. The CDR3 DNA reads as TGTGCCAGAAGCTTGTCCGGGGAGACTTCACCCCTCCACTTT.